The TCR beta chain under discussion was sequenced for a study of PD-L1 blockade in urothelial cancer. Time point of the sample: pretreatment peripheral blood. CDR3 size: 17 residues. Germline CDR1 reads SNHLY; CDR2 reads FYNNEI. After removal of 8 bases from V and 1 base from J, the junction contained 8 bases not matched to a gene. Method: immunoSEQ multiplex PCR; TCRdb's copy keeps in-frame clones and lacks some. The sample consists of 45,000 or so clones, approximately 90% of them appearing once. The TCR was taken from a donor at least 40 years old with urothelial cancer. This chain uses TRBV2 with TRBJ2-7, with 16 bases that match TRBD2. The source was PBMCs, collected around atezolizumab (anti-PD-L1) treatment. CDR3 coding DNA: TGTGCCAGCCTTCCTACGGGACTAGCGGGAGGGTCCTACGAGCAGTACTTC. Its translation is CASLPTGLAGGSYEQYF. The whole variable domain, filled in from reference TRBV2 and TRBJ2-7, reads EPEVTQTPSHQVTQMGQEVILRCVPISNHLYFYWYRQILGQKVEFLVSFYNNEISEKSEIFDDQFSVERPDGSNFTLKIRSTKLEDSAMYFCASLPTGLAGGSYEQYFGPGTRLTVT.